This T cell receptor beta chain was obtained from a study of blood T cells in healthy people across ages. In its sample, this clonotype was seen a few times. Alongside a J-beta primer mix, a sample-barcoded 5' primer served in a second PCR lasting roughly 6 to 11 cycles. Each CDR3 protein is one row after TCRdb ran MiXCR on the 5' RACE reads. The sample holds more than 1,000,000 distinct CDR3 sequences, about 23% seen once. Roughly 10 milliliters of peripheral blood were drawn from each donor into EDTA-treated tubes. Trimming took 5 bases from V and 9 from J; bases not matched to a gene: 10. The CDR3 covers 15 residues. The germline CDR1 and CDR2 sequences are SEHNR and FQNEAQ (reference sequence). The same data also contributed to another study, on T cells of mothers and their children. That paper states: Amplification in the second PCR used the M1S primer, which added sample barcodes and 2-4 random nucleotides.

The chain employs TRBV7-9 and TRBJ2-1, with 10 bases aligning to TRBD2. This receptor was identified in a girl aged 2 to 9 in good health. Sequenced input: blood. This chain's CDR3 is CASSPLAGVGSEQFF. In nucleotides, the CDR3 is TGTGCCAGCAGCCCCCTAGCGGGAGTTGGTAGTGAGCAGTTCTTC.